The 14 T cell receptor beta chains listed next were all sequenced from one sample in a study of shared clonotypes between healthy human individuals. Generated by immunoSEQ multiplex PCR, the TCRdb table keeps only in-frame clones and is missing some. The table includes around 1,900,000 clones, just under 95% detected once. CD45RO-negative, CCR7-positively selected cells formed the naive CD8 fraction, excluding terminally differentiated effector memory CD45RA+ cells. The sequenced material came from naive CD8+ T cells from PBMCs. The source is a man between 18 and 29 years old in good health. Some clones in this sample may be carry-over from other donors' samples.

The V call is TRBV9, the J call TRBJ2-1, with 7 positions matching TRBD1. The trim removed 0 bases at V and 0 bases at J, leaving 3 bases unmatched. Germline-derived CDR1 and CDR2 are SGDLS and YYNGEE. The CDR3 runs 16 residues. CDR3 amino acids: CASSVVGQSSYNEQFF. CDR3 nucleotide sequence: TGTGCCAGCAGCGTAGTGGGACAGAGCTCCTACAATGAGCAGTTCTTC. Full variable domain (rest looked up from reference TRBV9 and TRBJ2-1): DSGVTQTPKHLITATGQRVTLRCSPRSGDLSVYWYQQSLDQGLQFLIQYYNGEERAKGNILERFSAQQFPDLHSELNLSSLELGDSALYFCASSVVGQSSYNEQFFGPGTRLTVL.

Of note for this clone: Other DNA sequences in the sample encode the same CDR3. The J gene is TRBJ2-7, the V gene TRBV6-1, with D hard to call. Germline V gene data show CDR1 as MNHNS and CDR2 as SASEGT. This CDR3 is 10 amino acids long. The V gene lost 8 bases and the J gene lost 1 base, with 3 bases spanning the gap. CDR3 coding DNA: TGTGCCAGCCTATCCTACGAGCAGTACTTC. This sequence encodes CASLSYEQYF.

The genes are TRBV19 and TRBJ2-5; TRBD1 might be the D (5 bases). This CDR3 is 16 amino acids long. Germline CDR1 and CDR2: LNHDA and SQIVND (reference sequence). V was pared by 1 base and J by 0 bases, with 12 bases between. In nucleotides, the CDR3 is TGTGCCAGTAGTATAGTAAGAGGACATCACCAAGAGACCCAGTACTTC. It encodes CASSIVRGHHQETQYF. Full variable domain (remainder filled in from reference TRBV19 and TRBJ2-5): DGGITQSPKYLFRKEGQNVTLSCEQNLNHDAMYWYRQDPGQGLRLIYYSQIVNDFQKGDIAEGYSVSREKKESFPLTVTSAQKNPTAFYLCASSIVRGHHQETQYFGPGTRLLVL.

The V call is TRBV29-1, the J call TRBJ2-1; the D is unclear. Germline V gene data show CDR1 as SQVTM and CDR2 as ANQGSEA. Trimming shortened V by 7 bases and J by 7 bases, and 14 bases separated the two germline ends. CDR3 size: 12 residues. The CDR3: CSAEAGLNEQFF. The DNA for the CDR3 is TGCAGCGCCGAGGCCGGGCTGAATGAGCAGTTCTTC.

The chain is built from TRBV7-9 and TRBJ2-7, with 8 bases identical to TRBD1. From germline, CDR1 is SEHNR and CDR2 FQNEAQ (reference sequence). Trimming removed 5 bases from V and 2 bases from J; junction bases left unmatched: 11. The CDR3 consists of 16 residues. The chain's CDR3 is CASSLLGGQVTYEQYF. The CDR3 DNA is TGTGCCAGCAGCCTCCTGGGGGGACAGGTTACCTACGAGCAGTACTTC.

The V and J genes are TRBV5-4 and TRBJ2-7, with 8 bases that match TRBD1. The germline CDR1 and CDR2 sequences are SGHNT and YYREEE (reference sequence). Trimming removed 4 bases from V and 3 bases from J; junction bases left unmatched: 6. The CDR3 is made up of 14 amino acids. The CDR3 nucleotides read TGTGCCAGCAGCCGGACAGGGATTGACTACGAGCAGTACTTC. This gives the protein CASSRTGIDYEQYF.

The chain is built from TRBV6-6 and TRBJ1-4; a possible D gene is TRBD1 (6 bases). CDR3 length equals 13 residues. The germline V gene encodes CDR1 MNHNY and CDR2 SVGAGI (reference sequence). V lost 7 bases and J 4 bases, leaving 10 bases between the germline ends. The CDR3 coding sequence is TGTGCCAGCATCGGGGGGCTTAATGAAAAACTGTTTTTT. Its translation: CASIGGLNEKLFF.

V gene TRBV10-3 combines with J gene TRBJ2-5, with a possible D match to TRBD2 (6 bases). CDR1 is ENHRY and CDR2 is SYGVKD in the germline V gene. V gave up 7 bases and J gave up 2 bases, with 20 bases separating them. The CDR3 is 16 residues long. CDR3 coding DNA: TGTGCCATCAATTGGTATCGGGACTGGCAACAAGAGACCCAGTACTTC. Translation gives CAINWYRDWQQETQYF.

The chain joins TRBV6-1 to TRBJ2-7; D is undetermined. Trimming shortened V by 2 bases and J by 7 bases, and 9 bases separated the two germline ends. CDR1 MNHNS and CDR2 SASEGT come from the germline V gene. The CDR3 is 12 residues long. The CDR3 DNA is TGTGCCAGCAGTGAATCCGGATGGGAGCAGTACTTC. Its protein is CASSESGWEQYF.

The rearrangement joins TRBV7-8 to TRBJ2-7; TRBD2 is a possible D gene (5 bases). From germline, CDR1 is SGHVS and CDR2 FQNEAQ. Trimming removed 5 bases at V and 0 bases at J, with 8 bases between. The CDR3 contains 13 residues. The CDR3 nucleotides are TGTGCCAGCAGCCGAGGGAGCTCCTACGAGCAGTACTTC. Amino acids: CASSRGSSYEQYF. Based on the CDR3 plus reference TRBV7-8 and TRBJ2-7, the full variable domain is GAGVSQSPRYKVAKRGQDVALRCDPISGHVSLFWYQQALGQGPEFLTYFQNEAQLDKSGLPSDRFFAERPEGSVSTLKIQRTQQEDSAVYLCASSRGSSYEQYFGPGTRLTVT.

The rearrangement joins TRBV5-1 to TRBJ2-5; the match to TRBD2 covers 7 bases. This CDR3 is built from 17 residues. The V and J ends lost 0 bases and 1 base, in that order; junction bases with no gene match: 9. The germline V gene has CDR1 SGHRS and CDR2 YFSETQ. Here the CDR3 reads CASSLGFLADAQETQYF. The CDR3 DNA follows: TGCGCCAGCAGCTTGGGTTTTCTAGCGGACGCCCAAGAGACCCAGTACTTC.

A note on this clone: Other DNA sequences of this sample code for an identical CDR3. The rearrangement joins TRBV29-1 to TRBJ2-7; a weak D match, TRBD2 (5 bases). Trimming pared 0 bases from V and 4 bases from J, leaving 7 bases between. Looked up from germline, CDR1 is SQVTM and CDR2 is ANQGSEA. CDR3 length: 12 residues. CDR3 nucleotides: TGCAGCGTTGAAGATCGGGGTTACGAGCAGTACTTC. Its translation: CSVEDRGYEQYF.

In regard to this clone: Other DNA sequences in the sample encode the same CDR3. V is TRBV9 and J is TRBJ2-7; no clear D. V was cut by 0 bases and J by 0 bases, with 10 bases left in between. Germline V gene data show CDR1 as SGDLS and CDR2 as YYNGEE. The CDR3 is made up of 15 amino acids. This chain's CDR3 is CASSVGGASSYEQYF. The CDR3 DNA is TGTGCCAGCAGCGTAGGAGGCGCAAGCTCCTACGAGCAGTACTTC.

The J gene is TRBJ2-7, the V gene TRBV6-5; tentatively, D is TRBD2 (6 bases). From germline, CDR1 is MNHEY and CDR2 SVGAGI. The CDR3 runs to 14 residues. V gave up 2 bases and J gave up 3 bases, with 11 bases separating them. CDR3 in amino acids: CASSYAGWGYEQYF. The CDR3 DNA follows: TGTGCCAGCAGTTACGCGGGATGGGGCTACGAGCAGTACTTC.